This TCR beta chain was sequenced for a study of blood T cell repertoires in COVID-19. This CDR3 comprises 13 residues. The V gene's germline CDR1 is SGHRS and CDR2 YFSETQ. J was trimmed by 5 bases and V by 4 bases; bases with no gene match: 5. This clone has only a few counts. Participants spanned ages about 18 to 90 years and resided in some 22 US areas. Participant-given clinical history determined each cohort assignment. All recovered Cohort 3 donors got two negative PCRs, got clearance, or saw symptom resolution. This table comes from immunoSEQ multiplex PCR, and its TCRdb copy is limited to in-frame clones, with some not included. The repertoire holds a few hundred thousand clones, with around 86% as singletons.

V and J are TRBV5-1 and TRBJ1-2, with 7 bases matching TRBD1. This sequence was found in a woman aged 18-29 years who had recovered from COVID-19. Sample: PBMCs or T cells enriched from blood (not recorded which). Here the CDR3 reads CASSQRDSYGYTF. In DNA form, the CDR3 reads TGCGCCAGCAGCCAAAGGGACAGTTATGGCTACACCTTC.